A single TCR beta chain is shown here with its context. As yet, its antigen is unknown. TCRdb keeps only in-frame clones here, not all; method: immunoSEQ multiplex PCR. The sample shows about 160,000 clones, roughly 95% of them seen only once. With 1 base removed from V and 5 bases from J, the gap between germline ends came to 11 bases. This CDR3 is 14 amino acids long. The germline V gene encodes CDR1 MGHRA and CDR2 YSYEKL. The data were taken from a study of cytomegalovirus exposure and HLA in healthy donors. Regarding the study as a whole: Under in vitro conditions, three CMV-associated chains were confirmed as specific for CMV antigens. Reports credit the classifier with highly specific, highly sensitive diagnosis of cytomegalovirus status. Cytomegalovirus association was listed for around 170 TCR beta chains.

Source material: PBMCs. V usage is TRBV4-1 and J usage is TRBJ1-1; D is unresolved. The source of this sequence is a woman younger than 30 in good health and CMV-seronegative. CDR3 DNA sequence: TGCGCCAGCAGCCAAGGATACGGGGTGACTGAAGCTTTCTTT. Translating it yields CASSQGYGVTEAFF.